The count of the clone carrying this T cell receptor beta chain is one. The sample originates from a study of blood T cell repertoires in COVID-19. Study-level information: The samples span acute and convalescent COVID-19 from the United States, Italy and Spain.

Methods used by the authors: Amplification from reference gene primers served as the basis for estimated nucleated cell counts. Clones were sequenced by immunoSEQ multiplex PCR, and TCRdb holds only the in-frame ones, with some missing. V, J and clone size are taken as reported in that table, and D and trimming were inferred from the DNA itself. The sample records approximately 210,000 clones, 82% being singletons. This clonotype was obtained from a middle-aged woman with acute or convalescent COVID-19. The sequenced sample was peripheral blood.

The chain's CDR3 is CATSDSNPDSYSNQPQHF. The CDR3, as DNA: TGTGCCACCAGTGATTCTAACCCGGACAGTTATAGCAATCAGCCCCAGCATTTT. The chain joins TRBV24-1 to TRBJ1-5; tentative D call: TRBD1 (6 bases). The CDR3 is 18 amino acids. Trimming left V 2 bases short and J 0 bases short, with 16 bases between. The germline CDR1 and CDR2 sequences are KGHDR and SFDVKD.